This T cell receptor (beta chain) derives from a study of CD8 T cells in ankylosing spondylitis. General study results and limits: Among TCR beta sequences, a motif of 7 to 9 highly homologous variants appeared characteristic of ankylosing spondylitis blood.

Points on this clonotype: What it binds is not known.

TCRdb re-called the 5' RACE reads through MiXCR, storing one row per CDR3 protein. The table includes 100,000 to 150,000 distinct CDR3 sequences, roughly 17% detected once. Germline-derived CDR1 and CDR2 are SGHAT and FQDESV (reference sequence). J gave up 3 bases and V 8 bases, and 17 bases lay outside the gene matches. The CDR3 consists of 19 residues. The sequenced sample consisted of blood, either unsorted or a sorted T cell fraction (not recorded which). This rearrangement joins TRBV11-1 to TRBJ1-4; 11 nucleotides line up with TRBD1. The sequence was obtained from a male donor with ankylosing spondylitis. The CDR3, as DNA: TGTGCCAGCTCCCTCCCTAGGACAGGGGGCGCCGGGGCTAATGAAAAACTGTTTTTT. It translates to CASSLPRTGGAGANEKLFF. The entire variable domain, with the rest obtained from reference TRBV11-1 and TRBJ1-4, is as follows: EAEVAQSPRYKITEKSQAVAFWCDPISGHATLYWYRQILGQGPELLVQFQDESVVDDSQLPKDRFSAERLKGVDSTLKIQPAELGDSAMYLCASSLPRTGGAGANEKLFFGSGTQLSVL.